This T cell receptor beta chain was captured in a study of neurological immune-mediated disorders. This clonotype came up many times. No antigen is known for it. This CDR3 has 14 residues. V was clipped by 3 bases and J by 8 bases; unmatched bases: 6. Germline values: CDR1 SGHVS, CDR2 FQNEAQ. The cDNA was generated by 5'RACE with 10-nucleotide random UMIs. MiXCR, applied by TCRdb to the 5' RACE reads, yields one record per CDR3 protein. The data hold fewer than 30,000 distinct CDR3 sequences, with about 6.3% observed a single time. Study-level points and caveats: Private repertoires in all groups were suggested by the absence of shared CDR3 amino acid sequences among expanded clones across subjects.

2 million PBMCs stored at -80 C were the source of the unsorted libraries. The chain couples TRBV7-8 to TRBJ2-1, with 8 bases matching TRBD2. Input material: PBMCs. The receptor comes from a woman aged 40-49 years in good health. CDR3 bases: TGTGCCAGCAGCTTCGTAGCGGGATCCCATGAGCAGTTCTTC. This encodes CASSFVAGSHEQFF. The full variable domain, its missing parts supplied by reference TRBV7-8 and TRBJ2-1, is GAGVSQSPRYKVAKRGQDVALRCDPISGHVSLFWYQQALGQGPEFLTYFQNEAQLDKSGLPSDRFFAERPEGSVSTLKIQRTQQEDSAVYLCASSFVAGSHEQFFGPGTRLTVL.